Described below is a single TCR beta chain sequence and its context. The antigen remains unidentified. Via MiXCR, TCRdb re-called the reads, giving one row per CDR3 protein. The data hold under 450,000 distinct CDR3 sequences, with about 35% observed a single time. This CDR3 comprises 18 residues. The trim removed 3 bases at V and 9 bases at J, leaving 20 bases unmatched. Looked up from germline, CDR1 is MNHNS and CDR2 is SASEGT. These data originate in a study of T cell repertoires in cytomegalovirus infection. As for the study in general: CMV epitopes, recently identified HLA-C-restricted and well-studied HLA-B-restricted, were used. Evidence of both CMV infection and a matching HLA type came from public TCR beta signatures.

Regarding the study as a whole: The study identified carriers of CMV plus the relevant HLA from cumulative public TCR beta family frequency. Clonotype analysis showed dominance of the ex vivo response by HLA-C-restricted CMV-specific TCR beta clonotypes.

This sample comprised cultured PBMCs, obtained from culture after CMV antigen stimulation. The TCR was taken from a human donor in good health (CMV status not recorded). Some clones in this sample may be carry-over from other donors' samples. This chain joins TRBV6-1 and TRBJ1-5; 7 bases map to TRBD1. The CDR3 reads CASSDRNAGTVFQGPQHF. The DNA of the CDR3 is TGTGCCAGCAGTGATCGCAACGCCGGGACAGTCTTTCAAGGGCCCCAGCATTTT.